This T cell receptor (beta chain) was captured by sequencing in a study of identical twins. Template switching supplied a universal primer site; unique molecular identifiers were carried on the cDNA. TCRdb reanalysed the 5' RACE reads using MiXCR and keeps one entry per CDR3 protein. The profile shows hundreds of thousands of distinct CDR3 sequences, over 9% of them singletons. Study conclusions and caveats: Those out-of-frame alpha sequences shared by twins showed an excess of low generation probability. Cord blood's abundant beta clonotypes had fewer insertions, unlike memory repertoires. Analyses of zero insertions could be partly confounded by invariant MAIT and iNKT cells.

V was trimmed by 6 bases and J by 4 bases, leaving 9 bases between them. This CDR3 has 13 residues. Germline values: CDR1 SGHAT, CDR2 FQNNGV. This clonotype appeared a few times. Its matching antigen is unknown. The sample also formed part of further work on yellow fever vaccine responses in identical twins.

The TCR comes from a woman between 18 and 29 years old in good health. This chain uses TRBV11-2 with TRBJ2-2; D gene uncertain. Sequenced input: PBMCs. In DNA form, the CDR3 reads TGTGCCAGCAGTCACGGATCCACCGGGGAGCTGTTTTTT. This translates into CASSHGSTGELFF.